The 29 T cell receptor beta chains in this list originate from one sample, sequenced in a study of T cell clones after liver transplantation. The protocol was immunoSEQ multiplex PCR, while the TCRdb copy is restricted to in-frame clones and leaves out a portion. The data show about 60,000 clones, with 65% to 75% seen just once and 15% held by the top ten. Material: CD4+ T cells from blood, obtained before liver transplant. These receptors were taken from a human donor who received a liver transplant.

The chain carries TRBV6-5 and TRBJ2-7; 9 positions agree with TRBD1. The V and J ends lost 6 bases and 3 bases, in that order; junction bases with no gene match: 9. This CDR3 is 15 amino acids long. Germline V gene sequence: CDR1 MNHEY, CDR2 SVGAGI. The CDR3 protein is CASSRRQGEGYEQYF. DNA for the CDR3: TGTGCCAGCAGCCGCCGACAGGGGGAAGGCTACGAGCAGTACTTC.

The V call is TRBV19, the J call TRBJ1-5; 7 bases are a match to TRBD1. Losses at the gene ends were 7 bases for V and 2 bases for J; bases not matched to a gene: 11. The CDR3 is 16 residues long. Germline assignment: CDR1 LNHDA and CDR2 SQIVND (reference sequence). This CDR3 reads CASMGTASARNQPQHF. CDR3 bases: TGTGCCAGTATGGGGACAGCTAGCGCTCGCAATCAGCCCCAGCATTTT.

The chain joins TRBV6-1 to TRBJ2-7; D perhaps matches TRBD2 (6 bases). Trimming removed 2 bases from V and 5 bases from J, with 13 bases in between. This CDR3 comprises 14 residues. Germline loops: CDR1 MNHNS, CDR2 SASEGT. CDR3 nucleotides: TGTGCCAGCAGTGAACGATCGGGGGACCACGAGCAGTACTTC. Translating it yields CASSERSGDHEQYF.

V gene TRBV9 combines with J gene TRBJ1-4; 7 bases match TRBD1. Losses at the gene ends were 4 bases for V and 6 bases for J; bases not matched to a gene: 6. This CDR3 comprises 14 residues. Germline V gene lookup returns CDR1 SGDLS and CDR2 YYNGEE. CDR3 nucleotides: TGTGCCAGCAGCCATCCAGGGACAGATGAAAAACTGTTTTTT. Protein sequence: CASSHPGTDEKLFF.

The rearrangement uses TRBV2 and TRBJ2-2, with TRBD1 matching over 11 bases. Losses at the gene ends were 9 bases for V and 8 bases for J; bases not matched to a gene: 11. The CDR3 has 15 amino acids. Germline assignment: CDR1 SNHLY and CDR2 FYNNEI. In DNA form, the CDR3 reads TGTGCCAGTAGAGGGGGACAGGGGGTTTCGGGGGAGCTGTTTTTT. Translation: CASRGGQGVSGELFF. Using reference TRBV2 and TRBJ2-2 for the parts outside the CDR3, the full variable domain is EPEVTQTPSHQVTQMGQEVILRCVPISNHLYFYWYRQILGQKVEFLVSFYNNEISEKSEIFDDQFSVERPDGSNFTLKIRSTKLEDSAMYFCASRGGQGVSGELFFGEGSRLTVL.

This chain connects TRBV7-8 to TRBJ1-5; 10 bases match TRBD1. The ends lost 5 bases at V and 9 bases at J; junction bases unmatched: 7. Germline-derived CDR1 and CDR2 are SGHVS and FQNEAQ. The CDR3 has 14 amino acids. The CDR3 sequence: CASSQDRGARPQHF. DNA for the CDR3: TGTGCCAGCAGCCAGGACAGGGGGGCAAGGCCCCAGCATTTT.

This clone was seen a single time. The chain carries TRBV19 and TRBJ1-4; 8 bases map to TRBD1. This CDR3 has 14 residues. The germline V gene encodes CDR1 LNHDA and CDR2 SQIVND (reference sequence). Unmatched junction bases numbered 2, after V lost 5 bases and J lost 3 bases. The CDR3, as DNA: TGTGCCAGTAGTCAGGGGGCAGCTAATGAAAAACTGTTTTTT. It codes for CASSQGAANEKLFF.

V and J are TRBV2 and TRBJ1-5; 8 nucleotides agree with TRBD1. The trim removed 8 bases at V and 1 base at J, leaving 4 bases unmatched. The CDR3 covers 14 residues. CDR1 is SNHLY and CDR2 is FYNNEI in the germline V gene. CDR3 region: CASRQGLSNQPQHF. The CDR3 DNA reads TGTGCCAGCCGACAGGGGTTGAGCAATCAGCCCCAGCATTTT.

V gene TRBV27 combines with J gene TRBJ2-2; 10 nucleotides align to TRBD1. Germline V gene data show CDR1 as MNHEY and CDR2 as SMNVEV (reference sequence). Unmatched junction bases numbered 6, after V lost 6 bases and J lost 5 bases. This CDR3 comprises 15 residues. In DNA form, the CDR3 reads TGTGCCAGCAGGTCGGGACAGGGGTGGACCGGGGAGCTGTTTTTT. Residues: CASRSGQGWTGELFF.

This clone appeared once. CDR3 in amino acids: CASSLNKGVNEQFF. CDR3 DNA sequence: TGCGCCAGCAGCCTCAATAAAGGGGTAAATGAGCAGTTCTTC. The chain links TRBV5-1 to TRBJ2-1; perhaps TRBD1 as D (5 bases). Between the trimmed V and J ends, which lost 4 bases and 7 bases, there was a span of 15 bases. This CDR3 has 14 amino acids. Germline CDR1 and CDR2: SGHRS and YFSETQ.

This rearrangement joins TRBV28 to TRBJ2-7, with 8 bases lining up with TRBD1. Trimming cost V 5 bases and J 0 bases; bases outside gene matches: 6. This CDR3 has 15 amino acids. Germline CDR1 reads MDHEN; CDR2 reads SYDVKM. The CDR3 reads CASSTRQGTSYEQYF. CDR3 nucleotide sequence: TGTGCCAGCAGTACAAGACAGGGGACCTCCTACGAGCAGTACTTC. Drawing the rest from reference TRBV28 and TRBJ2-7, the complete variable domain is DVKVTQSSRYLVKRTGEKVFLECVQDMDHENMFWYRQDPGLGLRLIYFSYDVKMKEKGDIPEGYSVSREKKERFSLILESASTNQTSMYLCASSTRQGTSYEQYFGPGTRLTVT.

The table lists this clone with many counts. V is TRBV6-6 and J is TRBJ2-7; D might be TRBD1 (6 bases). This CDR3 has 14 residues. Germline V CDR1 and CDR2: MNHNY, SVGAGI (reference sequence). V was clipped by 6 bases and J by 2 bases, with 14 bases between them. The DNA of the CDR3 is TGTGCCAGCAGCCCCCCCACAGGGCCCTACGAGCAGTACTTC. Translation: CASSPPTGPYEQYF.

The V and J genes are TRBV28 and TRBJ2-7; 7 bases agree with TRBD1. The CDR3 is 15 residues long. Looked up from germline, CDR1 is MDHEN and CDR2 is SYDVKM. J lost 7 bases, V lost 7 bases, and 16 bases had no gene match. The CDR3 DNA sequence: TGTGCCAGCACAACCTCGGAACAGGGGAATTTTGAGCAGTACTTC. It encodes CASTTSEQGNFEQYF.

V gene TRBV7-2 combines with J gene TRBJ2-1; 13 bases fit TRBD2. Germline loops: CDR1 SGHTA, CDR2 FQGNSA. The CDR3 consists of 18 residues. V dropped 5 bases and J dropped 0; count of bases not matched to a gene: 7. The CDR3 loop reads CASSQLAGGPGSYNEQFF. CDR3 DNA sequence: TGTGCCAGCAGCCAACTAGCGGGGGGGCCGGGCTCCTACAATGAGCAGTTCTTC.

The CDR3 loop reads CAGRTGGNQPQHF. DNA for the CDR3: TGTGCCGGACGGACTGGCGGCAATCAGCCCCAGCATTTT. The chain uses TRBV6-6 and TRBJ1-5, with unresolved D. Germline CDR1 is MNHNY and CDR2 is SVGAGI (reference sequence). V lost 11 bases and J lost 2, with 13 bases in between. The CDR3 spans 13 residues.

The chain has TRBV18 and TRBJ2-7, with 7 nucleotides matching TRBD2. This CDR3 contains 14 residues. V trimming: 3 bases; J trimming: 3 bases; junction bases outside the gene matches: 5. CDR1 and CDR2 from the germline V gene are KGHSH and LQKENI. The CDR3 bases are TGTGCCAGCTCACCTGCGGGGGAACGCTACGAGCAGTACTTC. Amino acid sequence: CASSPAGERYEQYF.

This chain uses TRBV5-1 with TRBJ2-4, with 11 nucleotides matching TRBD2. This CDR3 region has 15 residues. Germline values: CDR1 SGHRS, CDR2 YFSETQ. V shed 0 bases and J 4 bases; nucleotides not matched to a gene: 0. CDR3 protein: CASSLGLAGKNIQYF. CDR3 DNA: TGCGCCAGCAGCTTGGGACTAGCGGGGAAAAACATTCAGTACTTC. Using reference TRBV5-1 and TRBJ2-4 for the parts outside the CDR3, the full variable domain is KAGVTQTPRYLIKTRGQQVTLSCSPISGHRSVSWYQQTPGQGLQFLFEYFSETQRNKGNFPGRFSGRQFSNSRSEMNVSTLELGDSALYLCASSLGLAGKNIQYFGAGTRLSVL.

This chain joins TRBV5-1 and TRBJ2-7; weak D call: TRBD1 (5 bases). CDR1 is SGHRS and CDR2 is YFSETQ in the germline V gene. With 3 bases removed from V and 2 bases from J, the gap between germline ends came to 15 bases. CDR3 size: 15 residues. The CDR3 DNA reads as TGCGCCAGCAGCTGGTCAGGGAATACTGCCTACGAGCAGTACTTC. Its translation is CASSWSGNTAYEQYF.

This chain connects TRBV7-2 to TRBJ2-2; 12 bases map to TRBD1. CDR1 is SGHTA, CDR2 FQGNSA, per germline. After removal of 5 bases from V and 2 bases from J, the junction contained 6 bases not matched to a gene. The CDR3 has 17 residues. This CDR3 is CASSPGTGGTNTGELFF. As DNA, the CDR3 is TGTGCCAGCAGCCCAGGGACAGGGGGCACAAACACCGGGGAGCTGTTTTTT. Supplemented by reference TRBV7-2 and TRBJ2-2, the full variable domain reads GAGVSQSPSNKVTEKGKDVELRCDPISGHTALYWYRQSLGQGLEFLIYFQGNSAPDKSGLPSDRFSAERTGGSVSTLTIQRTQQEDSAVYLCASSPGTGGTNTGELFFGEGSRLTVL.

With respect to this clone: At the DNA level, this CDR3 is encoded by other sequences in the same sample as well. The rearrangement uses TRBV4-1 and TRBJ1-5; no reliable D call. The CDR3 has 16 amino acids. Trimming left V 0 bases short and J 7 bases short, with 16 bases between. The germline gives CDR1 MGHRA, CDR2 YSYEKL. CDR3 amino acids: CASSQDYSLSNQPQHF. In DNA, the CDR3 is TGCGCCAGCAGCCAAGATTACAGTCTGTCCAACCAGCCCCAGCATTTT.

V usage is TRBV27 and J usage is TRBJ1-1; D is perhaps TRBD1 (6 bases). Deletions cut 6 bases from V and 1 base from J, with 12 bases between. Germline lookup yields CDR1 MNHEY and CDR2 SMNVEV (reference sequence). CDR3 size: 14 residues. CDR3 region: CASRLGGENTEAFF. The DNA of the CDR3 is TGTGCCAGCAGGTTAGGGGGGGAGAACACTGAAGCTTTCTTT.

V and J are TRBV5-1 and TRBJ1-1; D is possibly TRBD1 (6 bases). V was clipped by 0 bases and J by 2 bases, with 11 bases between them. CDR1 and CDR2 from the germline V gene are SGHRS and YFSETQ. This CDR3 region has 15 residues. The CDR3 is CASSLGTVINTEAFF. CDR3 in DNA: TGCGCCAGCAGCTTGGGGACAGTGATTAACACTGAAGCTTTCTTT.

This chain links TRBV11-2 with TRBJ1-1; TRBD1 agrees at 9 bases. From germline, CDR1 is SGHAT and CDR2 FQNNGV. V shed 5 bases and J 8 bases; nucleotides not matched to a gene: 3. This CDR3 spans 12 amino acids. DNA of the CDR3: TGTGCCAGCAGCCCGGGACAGGGCGAAGCTTTCTTT. Translated: CASSPGQGEAFF.

The CDR3 protein is CASRGLSEGQPQHF. For the CDR3, the DNA is TGTGCCAGCAGGGGGCTCTCGGAAGGACAGCCCCAGCATTTT. The J gene is TRBJ1-5, the V gene TRBV2; possible D gene TRBD1, 5 bases. The V end lost 6 bases, the J end lost 7 bases, and 16 bases lay between the germline ends. Germline V gene lookup returns CDR1 SNHLY and CDR2 FYNNEI. The CDR3 is 14 amino acids.

This CDR3 reads CASSLEVNPVGDGYTF. The CDR3 DNA is TGTGCCAGCAGCTTAGAGGTTAACCCGGTCGGGGATGGCTACACCTTC. The chain uses TRBV7-6 and TRBJ1-2; D is unclear. The CDR3 length is 16 residues. V lost 1 base and J 6 bases, leaving 18 bases between the germline ends. Germline lookup yields CDR1 SGHVS and CDR2 FNYEAQ. The whole variable domain, remainder taken from reference TRBV7-6 and TRBJ1-2, is GAGVSQSPRYKVTKRGQDVALRCDPISGHVSLYWYRQALGQGPEFLTYFNYEAQQDKSGLPNDRFSAERPEGSISTLTIQRTEQRDSAMYRCASSLEVNPVGDGYTFGSGTRLTVV.

This clone was seen at least ten times. V and J are TRBV5-5 and TRBJ2-7; 7 bases line up with TRBD1. V lost 3 bases and J lost 6; bases outside the gene matches: 6. The CDR3 has 13 amino acids. The germline V gene has CDR1 SGHKS and CDR2 YYEKEE (reference sequence). CDR3 residues: CASSYPTGVEQYF. CDR3 nucleotide sequence: TGTGCCAGCAGCTACCCCACAGGGGTCGAGCAGTACTTC. Together with reference TRBV5-5 and TRBJ2-7, the CDR3 gives the full variable domain: DAGVTQSPTHLIKTRGQQVTLRCSPISGHKSVSWYQQVLGQGPQFIFQYYEKEERGRGNFPDRFSARQFPNYSSELNVNALLLGDSALYLCASSYPTGVEQYFGPGTRLTVT.

This rearrangement joins TRBV19 to TRBJ2-7; tentatively, D is TRBD1 (5 bases). Germline V gene data show CDR1 as LNHDA and CDR2 as SQIVND (reference sequence). CDR3 length: 13 residues. V was shortened by 0 bases and J by 7 bases, with 10 bases between the two germline ends. This CDR3 is CASSIDRDVEQYF. The CDR3 DNA reads TGTGCCAGTAGTATAGACAGGGATGTGGAGCAGTACTTC.

This clone was counted many times. The chain couples TRBV28 to TRBJ1-2; tentatively, D is TRBD1 (5 bases). Trimming cost V 6 bases and J 1 base, with 15 bases left between them. This CDR3 has 15 amino acids. Germline lookup yields CDR1 MDHEN and CDR2 SYDVKM. The CDR3 is CASRPTTGGNYGYTF. CDR3 in DNA: TGTGCCAGCAGACCAACGACGGGGGGTAACTATGGCTACACCTTC.

This chain joins TRBV7-2 and TRBJ2-3; 7 nucleotides agree with TRBD1. The V gene's germline CDR1 is SGHTA and CDR2 FQGNSA. Germline trimming cut 5 bases from V and 11 bases from J; bases unmatched to any gene: 25. The CDR3 has 18 residues. CDR3 nucleotides: TGTGCCAGCAGCCTTACGCCCTCCCCCGGGACAGCTTCAAGTAAGCAGTATTTT. Translated, it gives CASSLTPSPGTASSKQYF.